This record looks at one TCR beta chain sequence and its context. Its antigen remains unknown. The data are from a study of cytomegalovirus exposure and HLA in healthy donors. Study-level findings and limits: As a later analysis revealed, the rate of TCR association differed by HLA locus, with DRB1 most and HLA-C fewest.

PCR primers comprised 60 Vbeta and 13 Jbeta primers. Assay: immunoSEQ multiplex PCR; the TCRdb copy retains only in-frame clones and omits some. This repertoire shows 120,000 to 150,000 clones, around 79% found once; its top ten account for more than 0.75%. The CDR3 consists of 16 residues. The germline V gene has CDR1 SGHVS and CDR2 FQNEAQ. Material for sequencing was PBMCs. V usage is TRBV7-8 and J usage is TRBJ2-5; 9 bases agree with TRBD1. The DNA end is a closer match to TRBJ2-7, so the J assignment may be wrong. The TCR originated in a man aged 18-30 years in good health and CMV-seronegative. In DNA form, the CDR3 reads TGTGCCAGCAGCTTACCAGGGACAGGGAGTACCTACGAGCAGTACTTC. This encodes CASSLPGTGSTYEQYF.